Detailed here is one T cell receptor (beta chain). The data were obtained in a study of patients and donors after allogeneic stem cell transplantation. The CDR3 has 15 residues. The ends were cut back, 5 bases at V and 3 bases at J, with 13 bases in the middle. Germline-derived CDR1 and CDR2 are SGHTA and FQGNSA. TCRdb re-derived calls from the RT-PCR reads in MiXCR, one entry per CDR3 protein. The sample holds 150,000 to 200,000 distinct CDR3 sequences, roughly 24% seen once. This receptor was obtained from a human donor who was either an allogeneic HSCT recipient or a stem cell or donor lymphocyte infusion donor (not recorded which). It is not recorded whose cells these are; they may come from a transplant donor. The genes are TRBV7-2 and TRBJ2-2; the D gene is possibly TRBD2 (6 bases). Sequencing input: blood, either unsorted or a sorted T cell fraction (not recorded which). DNA of the CDR3: TGTGCCAGCAGCCCGTATAGCGGATACACCGGGGAGCTGTTTTTT. It encodes CASSPYSGYTGELFF.